This T cell receptor beta chain comes out of a study of T cells in Graves' hyperthyroidism and ophthalmopathy. General observations from the study: Also found in blood were most expanded thyroid clonotypes above 0.001. A model using 13 V-J features told ophthalmopathy apart from stable hyperthyroidism. Model predictions of ophthalmopathy came a median approximately 6.5 months before onset.

About this clonotype: Antigen unknown.

Together with thyroid ultrasound, orbital computed tomography, serum thyroxine and TRAb, clinical symptoms were used for diagnoses. It was RNA transcripts that yielded the amplified TCR beta CDR3 regions. The primer set for the first-round RT-PCR of the TCR CDR3 was HTBI. TCRdb re-called the multiplex PCR reads with MiXCR, one entry per CDR3 protein. In the table there are around 660,000 distinct CDR3 sequences, less than 45% of which are singletons. CDR3 length: 16 amino acids. CDR1 and CDR2 from the germline V gene are SGHTA and FQGNSA. The V end was cut by 6 bases, the J end by 1 base, with 13 bases between.

The specimen was peripheral blood or thyroid tissue (not recorded which). The clonotype comes from an adult man with Graves' disease, either hyperthyroidism or ophthalmopathy (not recorded which). The gene calls are TRBV7-2 and TRBJ2-6; the D gene is possibly TRBD2 (6 bases). The CDR3 DNA is TGTGCCAGCAGTCGAATTGGAGGGTCTGGGGCCAACGTCCTGACTTTC. Residues: CASSRIGGSGANVLTF.